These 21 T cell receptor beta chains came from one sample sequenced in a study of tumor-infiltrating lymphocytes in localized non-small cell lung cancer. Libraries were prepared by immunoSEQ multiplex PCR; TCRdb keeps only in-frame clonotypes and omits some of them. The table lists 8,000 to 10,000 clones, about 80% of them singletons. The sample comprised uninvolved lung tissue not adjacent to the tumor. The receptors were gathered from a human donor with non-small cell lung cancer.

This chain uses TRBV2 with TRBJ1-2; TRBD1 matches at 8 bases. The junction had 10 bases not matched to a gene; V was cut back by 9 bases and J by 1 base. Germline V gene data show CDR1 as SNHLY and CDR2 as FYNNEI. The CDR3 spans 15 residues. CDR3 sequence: CARDTYRGDNYGYTF. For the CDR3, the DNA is TGTGCCAGGGACACATACAGGGGGGATAACTATGGCTACACCTTC.

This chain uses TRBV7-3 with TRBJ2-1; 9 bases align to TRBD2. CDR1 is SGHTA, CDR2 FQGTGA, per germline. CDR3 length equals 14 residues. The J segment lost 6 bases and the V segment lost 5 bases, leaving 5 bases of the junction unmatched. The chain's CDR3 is CASSPGTSINEQFF. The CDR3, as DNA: TGTGCCAGCAGCCCCGGGACTAGCATCAATGAGCAGTTCTTC.

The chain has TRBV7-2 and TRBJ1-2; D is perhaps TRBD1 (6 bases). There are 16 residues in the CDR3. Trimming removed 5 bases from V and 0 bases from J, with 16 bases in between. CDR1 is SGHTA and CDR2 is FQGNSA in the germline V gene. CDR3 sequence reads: CASSRQTGPSNYGYTF. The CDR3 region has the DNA TGTGCCAGCAGCCGCCAGACAGGACCCTCTAACTATGGCTACACCTTC.

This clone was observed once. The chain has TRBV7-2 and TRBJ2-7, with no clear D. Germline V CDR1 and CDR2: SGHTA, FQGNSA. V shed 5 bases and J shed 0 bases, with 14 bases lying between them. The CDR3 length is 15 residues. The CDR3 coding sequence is TGTGCCAGCAGCGCAGGACGGCAGAGCTCCTACGAGCAGTACTTC. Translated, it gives CASSAGRQSSYEQYF.

As DNA, the CDR3 is TGTGCCAGCAGCTTAGATTTTTCGGGCAGGGGAAAAGCTTTCTTT. Residues: CASSLDFSGRGKAFF. This chain links TRBV7-9 with TRBJ1-1; a weak D match, TRBD1 (6 bases). Between the trimmed V and J ends, which lost 1 base and 9 bases, there was a span of 18 bases. The CDR3 is 15 residues long. CDR1 is SEHNR and CDR2 is FQNEAQ in the germline V gene (reference sequence).

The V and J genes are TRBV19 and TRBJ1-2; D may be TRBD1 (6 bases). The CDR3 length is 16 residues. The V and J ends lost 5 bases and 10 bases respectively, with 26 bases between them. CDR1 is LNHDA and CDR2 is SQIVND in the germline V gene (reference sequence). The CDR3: CASSPTPDRSILAYTF. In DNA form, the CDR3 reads TGTGCCAGTAGTCCCACGCCCGACAGGTCCATACTGGCCTACACCTTC.

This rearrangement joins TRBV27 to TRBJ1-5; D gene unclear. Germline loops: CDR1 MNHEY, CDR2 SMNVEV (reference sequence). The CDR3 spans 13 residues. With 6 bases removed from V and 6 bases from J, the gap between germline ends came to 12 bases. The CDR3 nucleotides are TGTGCCAGCAGAAGGGCCCTGGGTCAGCCCCAGCATTTT. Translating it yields CASRRALGQPQHF.

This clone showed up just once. The CDR3 DNA sequence: TGTGCCTGGAGTCTGGGACAGAGCTCCTACAATGAGCAGTTCTTC. Translated: CAWSLGQSSYNEQFF. The rearrangement uses TRBV30 and TRBJ2-1; 7 bases map to TRBD1. The germline V gene encodes CDR1 GTSNPN and CDR2 SVGIG (reference sequence). J lost 0 bases, V lost 2 bases, and 4 bases had no gene match. There are 15 residues in the CDR3.

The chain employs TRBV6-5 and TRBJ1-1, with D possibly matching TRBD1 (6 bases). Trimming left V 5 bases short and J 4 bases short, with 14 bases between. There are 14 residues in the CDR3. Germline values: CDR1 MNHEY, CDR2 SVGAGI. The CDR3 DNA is TGTGCCAGCAGTCCCCGGACAGATTCCACTGAAGCTTTCTTT. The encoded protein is CASSPRTDSTEAFF.

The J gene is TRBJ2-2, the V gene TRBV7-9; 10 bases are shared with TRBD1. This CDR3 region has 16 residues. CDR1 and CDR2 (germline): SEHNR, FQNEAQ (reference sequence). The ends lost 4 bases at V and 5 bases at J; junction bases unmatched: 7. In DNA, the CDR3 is TGTGCCAGCAGCTCGACCGGGACAGGGGTTACCGGGGAGCTGTTTTTT. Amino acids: CASSSTGTGVTGELFF.

CDR3 in DNA: TGTGCCAGCAGCTTAGTGGGTGCCCCCTACTATGGCTACACCTTC. It specifies CASSLVGAPYYGYTF. The rearrangement uses TRBV11-1 and TRBJ1-2; D gene uncertain. The CDR3 runs to 15 residues. The V gene lost 1 base and the J gene lost 3 bases, with 12 bases spanning the gap. Germline values: CDR1 SGHAT, CDR2 FQDESV (reference sequence).

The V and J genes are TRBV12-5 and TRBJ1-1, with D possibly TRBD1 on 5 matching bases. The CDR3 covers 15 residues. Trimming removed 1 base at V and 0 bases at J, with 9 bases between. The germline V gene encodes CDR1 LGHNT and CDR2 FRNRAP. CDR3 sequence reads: CASGLGQFMNTEAFF. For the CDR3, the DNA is TGTGCTAGTGGTTTGGGACAGTTCATGAACACTGAAGCTTTCTTT.

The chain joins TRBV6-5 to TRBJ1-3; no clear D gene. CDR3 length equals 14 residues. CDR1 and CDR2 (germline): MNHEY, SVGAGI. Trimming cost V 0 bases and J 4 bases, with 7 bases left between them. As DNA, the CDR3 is TGTGCCAGCAGTTACTCAAGCCAGGGAAACACCATATATTTT. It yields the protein CASSYSSQGNTIYF.

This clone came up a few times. The CDR3 DNA reads as TGTGCCAGCAGCCTGGGACAGTTCTATAATTCACCCCTCCACTTT. Protein sequence: CASSLGQFYNSPLHF. The chain carries TRBV7-2 and TRBJ1-6; 7 bases line up with TRBD1. The trim removed 5 bases at V and 3 bases at J, leaving 4 bases unmatched. The CDR3 contains 15 residues. Germline V gene sequence: CDR1 SGHTA, CDR2 FQGNSA.

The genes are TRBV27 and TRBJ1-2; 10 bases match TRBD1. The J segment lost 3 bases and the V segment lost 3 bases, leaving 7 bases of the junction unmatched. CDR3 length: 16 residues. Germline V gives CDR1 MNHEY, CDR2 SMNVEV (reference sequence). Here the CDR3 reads CASSFHGQGGHYGYTF. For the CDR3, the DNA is TGTGCCAGCAGTTTCCATGGACAGGGGGGGCACTATGGCTACACCTTC.

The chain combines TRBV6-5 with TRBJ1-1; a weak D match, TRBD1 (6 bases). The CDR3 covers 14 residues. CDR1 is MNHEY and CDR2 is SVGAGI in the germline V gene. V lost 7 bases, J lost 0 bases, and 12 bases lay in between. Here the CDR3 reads CASNQGGLNTEAFF. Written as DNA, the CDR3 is TGTGCCAGCAATCAAGGGGGACTGAACACTGAAGCTTTCTTT.

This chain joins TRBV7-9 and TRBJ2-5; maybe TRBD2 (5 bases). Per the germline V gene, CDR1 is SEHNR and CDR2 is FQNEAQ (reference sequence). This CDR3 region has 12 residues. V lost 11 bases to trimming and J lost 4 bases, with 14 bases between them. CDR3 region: CASEGLGETQYF. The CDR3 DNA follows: TGTGCCTCCGAGGGCCTTGGAGAGACCCAGTACTTC.

The CDR3 sequence is CASSGPRDRGLSNTGELFF. The CDR3 DNA reads TGTGCCAGCAGTGGGCCCCGGGACAGGGGGTTGTCGAACACCGGGGAGCTGTTTTTT. The rearrangement links TRBV2 to TRBJ2-2; 11 positions agree with TRBD1. Losses at the gene ends were 4 bases for V and 0 bases for J; bases not matched to a gene: 10. CDR1 and CDR2 (germline): SNHLY, FYNNEI. This CDR3 spans 19 amino acids.

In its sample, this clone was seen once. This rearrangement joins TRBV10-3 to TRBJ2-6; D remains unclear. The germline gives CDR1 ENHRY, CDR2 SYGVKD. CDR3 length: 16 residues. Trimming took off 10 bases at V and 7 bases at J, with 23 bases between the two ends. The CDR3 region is CASSPKSGSTANVLTF. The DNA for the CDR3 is TGTGCCAGTAGCCCCAAATCAGGTTCGACAGCCAACGTCCTGACTTTC.

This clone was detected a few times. In DNA, the CDR3 is TGTGCCAGTAGTATAGGGGTTAGCGGGGGCGCCGTAAAGGAGACCCAGTACTTC. It specifies CASSIGVSGGAVKETQYF. The V gene is TRBV19, the J gene TRBJ2-5; 9 bases are shared with TRBD2. V dropped 1 base and J dropped 5; count of bases not matched to a gene: 14. The CDR3 totals 18 residues. Germline-derived CDR1 and CDR2 are LNHDA and SQIVND (reference sequence).

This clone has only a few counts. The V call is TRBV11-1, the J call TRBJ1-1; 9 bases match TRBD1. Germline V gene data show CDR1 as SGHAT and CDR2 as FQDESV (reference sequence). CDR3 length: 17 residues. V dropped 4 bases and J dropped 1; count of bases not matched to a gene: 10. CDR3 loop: CASSSRQGGRSNTEAFF. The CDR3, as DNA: TGTGCCAGCAGCTCCCGACAGGGGGGACGATCGAACACTGAAGCTTTCTTT.